The clone carrying this TCR beta chain was found once. The sample originates from a study of CD8 T cells in Susac syndrome. From blood CD8+ and CD4+ T cells, TCR beta sequences were generated. TEMRA cells were FACS-enriched, with CD8+ and CD4+ T cells isolated negatively. Random hexamers were used to reverse transcribe roughly 0.5 to 1 ug of RNA. Amplification of TCR beta CDR3 by immunoSEQ multiplex PCR spanned 54 Vbeta and 13 Jbeta. One entry per CDR3 protein results from TCRdb running MiXCR on the immunoSEQ multiplex PCR reads. The sample lists 150,000 to 200,000 distinct CDR3 sequences; around 94% were seen once. Trimming removed 3 bases from V and 1 base from J, with 12 bases in between. The CDR3 sequence is 14 residues long. Per germline, CDR1 SQVTM and CDR2 ANQGSEA.

The material sequenced was CD4+ T cells from PBMCs. This TCR came from a human donor in good health. V gene TRBV29-1 combines with J gene TRBJ1-2; D unresolved. CDR3 in DNA: TGCAGCGTTGACAGGCCTGGCGTTAACTATGGCTACACCTTC. This gives the protein CSVDRPGVNYGYTF.